The 19 T cell receptor beta chains listed next were all sequenced from one sample in a study of cytomegalovirus exposure and HLA in healthy donors. Primers included in the PCR were 60 Vbeta and 13 Jbeta primers. This table comes from immunoSEQ multiplex PCR, and its TCRdb copy is limited to in-frame clones, with some not included. Seen here are about 170,000 clones, about 65% observed once, and the top ten hold roughly 7.1%. Sequencing input: PBMCs. These receptors originate from a man aged 35-49 years in good health and CMV-seropositive.

J is TRBJ1-2 and V is TRBV29-1, with D perhaps matching TRBD1 (6 bases). The CDR3 sequence is 13 residues long. The germline V gene encodes CDR1 SQVTM and CDR2 ANQGSEA. The V end lost 6 bases, the J end lost 2 bases, and 13 bases lay between the germline ends. DNA of the CDR3: TGCAGCGTAAGGTCCAGGGGAAACTATGGCTACACCTTC. Translated, it gives CSVRSRGNYGYTF.

In this sample, this clone turned up many times. V and J are TRBV6-1 and TRBJ1-1; 8 bases line up with TRBD1. CDR1 and CDR2 (germline): MNHNS, SASEGT. The V and J ends lost 7 bases and 2 bases, in that order; junction bases with no gene match: 9. The CDR3 spans 15 residues. For the CDR3, the DNA is TGTGCCAGCAACCAACCGGGACAGGTCAACACTGAAGCTTTCTTT. Residues: CASNQPGQVNTEAFF.

The CDR3 DNA reads as TGCGCCAGCAGCTTGGGGGGGAACGGGGGAACTAGCACAGATACGCAGTATTTT. As protein: CASSLGGNGGTSTDTQYF. The chain couples TRBV5-1 to TRBJ2-3; a weak D match, TRBD2 (6 bases). The CDR3 sequence is 18 residues long. Germline CDR1 SGHRS, CDR2 YFSETQ. V was pared by 0 bases and J by 0 bases, with 17 bases between.

The chain combines TRBV28 with TRBJ1-3; perhaps TRBD1 as D (5 bases). The CDR3 contains 12 residues. Germline CDR1 reads MDHEN; CDR2 reads SYDVKM. The V end was cut by 3 bases, the J end by 8 bases, with 8 bases between. The CDR3 region has the DNA TGTGCCAGCAGTTTCACGGGGGACACCATATATTTT. Residues: CASSFTGDTIYF.

V and J are TRBV19 and TRBJ1-2; a possible D gene is TRBD1 (6 bases). Germline lookup yields CDR1 LNHDA and CDR2 SQIVND (reference sequence). CDR3 length equals 13 residues. Trimming cost V 3 bases and J 6 bases, with 11 bases left between them. The CDR3, as DNA: TGTGCCAGTAGTATTATACAGGGAGATGGCTACACCTTC. Its protein product is CASSIIQGDGYTF.

CDR3 bases: TGTGCCAGCAGCTTAGGGAGCCCGGCACCCCTCCACTTT. As protein: CASSLGSPAPLHF. The chain recombines TRBV7-2 with TRBJ1-6; no firm D call. V was cut by 1 base and J by 11 bases, with 9 bases left in between. The CDR3 contains 13 residues. Germline V gene lookup returns CDR1 SGHTA and CDR2 FQGNSA.

The chain has TRBV11-2 and TRBJ2-2; 8 bases match TRBD1. The germline V gene has CDR1 SGHAT and CDR2 FQNNGV. V gave up 3 bases and J gave up 2 bases; unmatched junction bases: 5. This CDR3 comprises 16 residues. CDR3 nucleotide sequence: TGTGCCAGCAGCTTCTGGACAGGGACTAACACCGGGGAGCTGTTTTTT. Protein: CASSFWTGTNTGELFF.

The chain recombines TRBV11-2 with TRBJ1-2; 8 nucleotides agree with TRBD1. This CDR3 comprises 13 residues. In germline, CDR1 is SGHAT, CDR2 FQNNGV. After removal of 0 bases from V and 6 bases from J, the junction contained 0 bases not matched to a gene. This CDR3 is CASSLDRGHGYTF. As DNA, the CDR3 is TGTGCCAGCAGCTTAGACAGGGGGCATGGCTACACCTTC.

This CDR3 reads CASRFRGGGEEQFF. The CDR3 region has the DNA TGTGCCAGCAGATTCCGGGGGGGCGGGGAGGAGCAGTTCTTC. The V call is TRBV7-2, the J call TRBJ2-1; 8 bases match TRBD2. The CDR3 totals 14 residues. Trimming took 6 bases from V and 10 from J; bases not matched to a gene: 11. CDR1 and CDR2 from the germline V gene are SGHTA and FQGNSA.

The chain carries TRBV5-4 and TRBJ2-7; D is possibly TRBD1 (5 bases). This CDR3 comprises 16 residues. Germline V CDR1 and CDR2: SGHNT, YYREEE (reference sequence). Trimming removed 5 bases from V and 0 bases from J, with 18 bases in between. The CDR3 sequence: CASSLSQGGRSYEQYF. CDR3 in DNA: TGTGCCAGCAGTCTTTCCCAGGGCGGCCGCTCCTACGAGCAGTACTTC.

The CDR3 spells CASSDSGGPQNGYTF. CDR3 sequence (DNA): TGTGCCAGCAGTGACTCCGGGGGACCGCAGAATGGCTACACCTTC. The V and J genes are TRBV25-1 and TRBJ1-2, with D possibly TRBD1 on 5 matching bases. The germline V gene has CDR1 MGHDK and CDR2 SYGVNS. This CDR3 is built from 15 residues. The V gene lost 3 bases and the J gene lost 6 bases, with 17 bases spanning the gap.

The chain combines TRBV18 with TRBJ1-1, with no clear D. Germline V lookup: CDR1 KGHSH, CDR2 LQKENI. CDR3 size: 13 residues. Trimming pared 2 bases from V and 3 bases from J, leaving 7 bases between. CDR3 residues: CASSPVGDTEAFF. The CDR3 DNA reads as TGTGCCAGCTCACCAGTCGGGGACACTGAAGCTTTCTTT.

The chain employs TRBV25-1 and TRBJ1-3; 12 nucleotides agree with TRBD1. Looked up from germline, CDR1 is MGHDK and CDR2 is SYGVNS. The trim removed 5 bases at V and 2 bases at J, leaving 10 bases unmatched. The length of the CDR3 is 18 residues. CDR3 protein: CASSTRGTGGATGNTIYF. For the CDR3, the DNA is TGTGCCAGCAGTACCCGAGGGACAGGGGGCGCAACTGGAAACACCATATATTTT.

This clone was counted between two and nine times. The V and J genes are TRBV19 and TRBJ2-1; 9 bases line up with TRBD2. The ends lost 1 base at V and 9 bases at J; junction bases unmatched: 13. Germline-derived CDR1 and CDR2 are LNHDA and SQIVND (reference sequence). The CDR3 extends over 17 amino acids. CDR3 DNA: TGTGCCAGTAGTATAGGGCGCGGTGGCGGGGGGGCCCGTGAGCAGTTCTTC. Translating gives CASSIGRGGGGAREQFF. Variable domain in full (rest from reference TRBV19 and TRBJ2-1): DGGITQSPKYLFRKEGQNVTLSCEQNLNHDAMYWYRQDPGQGLRLIYYSQIVNDFQKGDIAEGYSVSREKKESFPLTVTSAQKNPTAFYLCASSIGRGGGGAREQFFGPGTRLTVL.

The chain joins TRBV7-9 to TRBJ2-5; 7 bases line up with TRBD2. CDR1 is SEHNR, CDR2 FQNEAQ, per germline (reference sequence). The CDR3 sequence is 10 residues long. Germline trimming cut 10 bases from V and 5 bases from J; bases unmatched to any gene: 1. CDR3 nucleotides: TGTGCCACCGGGGGGGAGACCCAGTACTTC. Protein: CATGGETQYF. The full variable domain, its missing parts supplied by reference TRBV7-9 and TRBJ2-5, is DTGVSQNPRHKITKRGQNVTFRCDPISEHNRLYWYRQTLGQGPEFLTYFQNEAQLEKSRLLSDRFSAERPKGSFSTLEIQRTEQGDSAMYLCATGGETQYFGPGTRLLVL.

V usage is TRBV9 and J usage is TRBJ1-4; D is unclear. This CDR3 region has 13 residues. The germline CDR1 and CDR2 sequences are SGDLS and YYNGEE. V was cut by 6 bases and J by 8 bases, with 14 bases left in between. The CDR3 nucleotides read TGTGCCAGCAACCAGGACTCGTCAGAAAAACTGTTTTTT. Translated, it gives CASNQDSSEKLFF.

For the CDR3, the DNA is TGTGCCAGTAGTACCCCAGCAGAAGCGGGGGGGCCACACGAGCAGTACTTC. Its protein is CASSTPAEAGGPHEQYF. The chain joins TRBV19 to TRBJ2-7; 10 nucleotides agree with TRBD2. CDR1 LNHDA and CDR2 SQIVND come from the germline V gene (reference sequence). Unmatched junction bases numbered 14, after V lost 4 bases and J lost 5 bases. The CDR3 has 17 residues.

A single count supports this clone. The chain links TRBV19 to TRBJ2-5; 8 nucleotides line up with TRBD1. The junction had 1 base not matched to a gene; V was cut back by 5 bases and J by 5 bases. The germline CDR1 and CDR2 sequences are LNHDA and SQIVND (reference sequence). The CDR3 has 12 residues. CDR3 nucleotides: TGTGCCAGTAGTGGACAGGGTGAGACCCAGTACTTC. It is translated as CASSGQGETQYF. The full variable domain, completed using reference TRBV19 and TRBJ2-5, is DGGITQSPKYLFRKEGQNVTLSCEQNLNHDAMYWYRQDPGQGLRLIYYSQIVNDFQKGDIAEGYSVSREKKESFPLTVTSAQKNPTAFYLCASSGQGETQYFGPGTRLLVL.

The chain carries TRBV6-6 and TRBJ1-2, with 7 nucleotides matching TRBD1. This CDR3 is 15 amino acids long. The V and J ends lost 0 bases and 6 bases, in that order; junction bases with no gene match: 7. Germline CDR1 and CDR2: MNHNY and SVGAGI (reference sequence). The CDR3 bases are TGTGCCAGCAGTTACTCCCCTGTAGGGGGCGATGGCTACACCTTC. This gives the protein CASSYSPVGGDGYTF.